A single sample is the source of the 6 T cell receptor beta chains below, sequenced in a study of blood T cell repertoires in COVID-19. The table came from immunoSEQ multiplex PCR; TCRdb's copy has only in-frame clones and leaves some out. Among around 380,000 clones listed, around 84% were seen once. Sequencing used peripheral blood. Every receptor here comes from a human donor with acute or convalescent COVID-19. The donor label of this sample is uncertain.

The chain is built from TRBV24-1 and TRBJ2-1; TRBD2 matches 12 bases. Germline lookup yields CDR1 KGHDR and CDR2 SFDVKD. Trimming cost V 4 bases and J 7 bases; bases outside gene matches: 10. The CDR3 length is 17 residues. The CDR3 reads CATSDQRTSGAFNEQFF. In DNA, the CDR3 is TGTGCCACCAGTGACCAAAGGACTAGCGGGGCCTTTAATGAGCAGTTCTTC.

V is TRBV7-9 and J is TRBJ2-1; 8 nucleotides align to TRBD2. J was trimmed by 0 bases and V by 1 base; bases with no gene match: 5. Looked up from germline, CDR1 is SEHNR and CDR2 is FQNEAQ (reference sequence). This CDR3 spans 17 amino acids. CDR3 sequence reads: CASSLGVAGNSYNEQFF. The CDR3 DNA is TGTGCCAGCAGCTTAGGGGTAGCGGGAAACTCCTACAATGAGCAGTTCTTC.

This clone was found once. The chain links TRBV12-3 or TRBV12-4 to TRBJ1-1; TRBD1 matches at 7 bases. The ends lost 6 bases at V and 8 bases at J; junction bases unmatched: 9. The CDR3 runs to 13 residues. The CDR3 reads CASRVGGGIEAFF. Written as DNA, the CDR3 is TGTGCCAGCAGGGTAGGGGGCGGTATCGAAGCTTTCTTT.

CDR3 sequence reads: CASSSGTTSTDTQYF. The DNA of the CDR3 is TGTGCCAGTAGTTCCGGGACAACCAGCACAGATACGCAGTATTTT. The chain joins TRBV19 to TRBJ2-3, with D tentatively TRBD1 (6 bases). The germline V gene encodes CDR1 LNHDA and CDR2 SQIVND (reference sequence). V was shortened by 5 bases and J by 0 bases, with 12 bases between the two germline ends. This CDR3 is built from 15 residues.

The genes are TRBV12-3 or TRBV12-4 and TRBJ2-3; 7 bases are shared with TRBD1. The CDR3 has 11 amino acids. V was pared by 1 base and J by 11 bases, with 0 bases of the junction left unmatched. The CDR3 DNA reads TGTGCCAGCAGTTTAGGGGACAGGCAGTATTTT. Its protein is CASSLGDRQYF.

The J gene is TRBJ1-1, the V gene TRBV18; D perhaps matches TRBD1 (5 bases). From germline, CDR1 is KGHSH and CDR2 LQKENI. The CDR3 runs 15 residues. V was pared by 2 bases and J by 1 base, with 11 bases between. The CDR3 nucleotides read TGTGCCAGCTCACCAAGGTTCCAGGGGAACACTGAAGCTTTCTTT. It yields the protein CASSPRFQGNTEAFF.